This entry is about one TCR beta chain. The data derive from a study of blood T cell repertoires in COVID-19. Study context: Specimens from acute and convalescent COVID-19 originated in the United States, Italy and Spain. Sources were T cells, B-cell-depleted T cells, or PBMCs; the material itself was cDNA or gDNA.

The CDR3 spans 15 residues. The V end lost 5 bases, the J end lost 5 bases, and 19 bases lay between the germline ends. Germline V gene data show CDR1 as SGHRS and CDR2 as YFSETQ. Authors' processing steps: Scientists estimated how many nucleated cells there were by amplifying reference gene primers. Profiled with immunoSEQ multiplex PCR; TCRdb holds only in-frame clones, not every one. That table supplies the V and J calls and clone size; D and trimming were determined from the DNA. The profile covers about 180,000 clones, with about 82% appearing a single time and 5% to 8.5% taken by the ten largest.

This chain joins TRBV5-1 and TRBJ2-5; D possibly corresponds to TRBD1 (6 bases). The sequencing input was peripheral blood. The TCR sequence derives from an older man with active or convalescent COVID-19. CDR3: CASREATGSGETQYF. CDR3 sequence (DNA): TGCGCCAGCAGGGAAGCTACAGGGTCTGGGGAGACCCAGTACTTC.